This entry lists 27 T cell receptor beta chains sequenced from one sample in a study of vaccination and CD4 T cells after COVID-19. The treatment here: approximately 10-day PBMC culture with coronavirus spike peptide pools or control peptides (ViraFEST assay). Sequencing of the DNA from cultured CD4+ T cells was carried out with the Oncomine TCR Beta short-read assay. In TCRdb, the PCR reads were re-called with MiXCR into one record per CDR3 protein. The profile covers over 10,000 distinct CDR3 sequences, with about 50% appearing a single time and 15% to 19% taken by the ten largest. Their antigen targets remain unknown. Sequenced: CD4+ T cells from blood, cultured in vitro. The origin of the receptors is a human donor who had recovered from COVID-19.

J is TRBJ1-2 and V is TRBV28; D gene unclear. The length of the CDR3 is 15 residues. V shed 1 base and J shed 4 bases, with 13 bases lying between them. Germline V gene data show CDR1 as MDHEN and CDR2 as SYDVKM. CDR3 sequence: CASSLSSPASYGYTF. As DNA, the CDR3 is TGTGCCAGCAGTTTATCTTCGCCAGCCTCCTATGGCTACACCTTC.

This clonotype was detected only once. The chain joins TRBV6-1 to TRBJ2-1, with 8 bases aligning to TRBD2. The CDR3 is 15 amino acids. Germline CDR1 is MNHNS and CDR2 is SASEGT. V trimming: 10 bases; J trimming: 3 bases; junction bases outside the gene matches: 11. CDR3 DNA sequence: TGTGCCAACAAGAATCGGGAGGGCCGCTACAATGAGCAGTTCTTC. It codes for CANKNREGRYNEQFF.

This rearrangement joins TRBV15 to TRBJ2-7; TRBD1 matches 7 bases. The CDR3 contains 14 residues. Germline V gene lookup returns CDR1 LNHNV and CDR2 YYDKDF (reference sequence). After removal of 5 bases from V and 5 bases from J, the junction contained 9 bases not matched to a gene. The CDR3 nucleotides are TGTGCCACCAGCGGAGGACAGGAGTTCGACGAGCAGTACTTC. It specifies CATSGGQEFDEQYF.

This sequence joins TRBV20-1 and TRBJ1-1; 7 bases fit TRBD1. Germline V gene sequence: CDR1 DFQATT, CDR2 SNEGSKA (reference sequence). V shed 0 bases and J 0 bases; nucleotides not matched to a gene: 10. This CDR3 region has 17 residues. The CDR3 here is CSARDRQGSVMNTEAFF. CDR3 nucleotides: TGCAGTGCTAGAGATCGACAGGGTTCGGTTATGAACACTGAAGCTTTCTTT.

The V and J genes are TRBV7-9 and TRBJ2-2, with TRBD2 matching over 12 bases. V dropped 11 bases and J dropped 5; count of bases not matched to a gene: 9. In germline, CDR1 is SEHNR, CDR2 FQNEAQ (reference sequence). This CDR3 has 15 amino acids. CDR3 protein: CASHATSGRTGELFF. CDR3 nucleotide sequence: TGTGCCTCCCACGCGACTAGCGGGAGAACCGGGGAGCTGTTTTTT.

The chain links TRBV19 to TRBJ2-3; a possible D gene is TRBD2 (5 bases). The CDR3 is made up of 17 amino acids. V was cut by 6 bases and J by 1 base, with 20 bases left in between. The germline V gene has CDR1 LNHDA and CDR2 SQIVND (reference sequence). Here the CDR3 DNA reads TGTGCCAGTAGCCTATCCGGGCCCGGGAAGGGCACAGATACGCAGTATTTT. Its protein product is CASSLSGPGKGTDTQYF.

The chain uses TRBV18 and TRBJ2-5; 7 bases fit TRBD1. The CDR3 is 13 residues long. V was pared by 5 bases and J by 4 bases, with 4 bases of the junction left unmatched. CDR1 is KGHSH and CDR2 is LQKENI in the germline V gene. The CDR3 region is CASSDNRGETQYF. CDR3 sequence (DNA): TGTGCCAGCTCAGACAACAGGGGAGAGACCCAGTACTTC. Full variable domain (missing parts from reference TRBV18 and TRBJ2-5): NAGVMQNPRHLVRRRGQEARLRCSPMKGHSHVYWYRQLPEEGLKFMVYLQKENIIDESGMPKERFSAEFPKEGPSILRIQQVVRGDSAAYFCASSDNRGETQYFGPGTRLLVL.

The chain recombines TRBV7-2 with TRBJ2-1; D is unclear. The V end was cut by 2 bases, the J end by 4 bases, with 9 bases between. The CDR3 sequence is 14 residues long. Germline V gives CDR1 SGHTA, CDR2 FQGNSA. The CDR3: CASSLMSEYNEQFF. As DNA, the CDR3 is TGTGCCAGCAGCTTAATGTCGGAGTACAATGAGCAGTTCTTC.

The chain has TRBV20-1 and TRBJ1-2; D not resolved. Per germline, CDR1 DFQATT and CDR2 SNEGSKA (reference sequence). The CDR3 has 11 residues. The V end lost 6 bases, the J end lost 8 bases, and 13 bases lay between the germline ends. In nucleotides, the CDR3 is TGCAGTGCGTTCCTCGTGGGGGGCTACACCTTC. Encoded protein: CSAFLVGGYTF.

The count of this clonotype is one. The chain combines TRBV28 with TRBJ2-7; D remains unclear. V was clipped by 0 bases and J by 4 bases, with 10 bases between them. Per the germline V gene, CDR1 is MDHEN and CDR2 is SYDVKM. The CDR3 is 14 amino acids. CDR3 coding DNA: TGTGCCAGCAGTTTATGGGCCGAGACTTACGAGCAGTACTTC. It specifies CASSLWAETYEQYF.

This clonotype has only a few counts. This chain links TRBV15 with TRBJ1-5, with 10 bases matching TRBD1. The junction had 6 bases not matched to a gene; V was cut back by 6 bases and J by 4 bases. The length of the CDR3 is 15 residues. Germline V gene sequence: CDR1 LNHNV, CDR2 YYDKDF (reference sequence). The CDR3 loop reads CATRDRGTVNQPQHF. CDR3 bases: TGTGCCACCAGGGACAGGGGGACGGTGAATCAGCCCCAGCATTTT.

The CDR3 here is CSAREIQGQGLGYTF. CDR3 sequence (DNA): TGCAGTGCTAGAGAAATACAGGGACAGGGGCTGGGCTACACCTTC. The chain joins TRBV20-1 to TRBJ1-2; 10 bases agree with TRBD1. V shed 0 bases, J shed 8 bases, and the junction held 9 bases outside the gene matches. Germline loops: CDR1 DFQATT, CDR2 SNEGSKA (reference sequence). The CDR3 consists of 15 residues.

A few counts support this clonotype. V gene TRBV24-1 combines with J gene TRBJ2-7; TRBD1 might be the D (7 bases). V gave up 6 bases and J gave up 2 bases, with 16 bases separating them. The CDR3 has 15 residues. Germline V gene data show CDR1 as KGHDR and CDR2 as SFDVKD. The CDR3, as DNA: TGTGCCACCAGTAAAGGTCAGGGGGGAACCTACGAGCAGTACTTC. Translation gives CATSKGQGGTYEQYF.

A few counts support this clonotype. The rearrangement joins TRBV6-5 to TRBJ1-2; 9 bases are a match to TRBD1. There are 18 residues in the CDR3. The J segment lost 8 bases and the V segment lost 4 bases, leaving 20 bases of the junction unmatched. Per germline, CDR1 MNHEY and CDR2 SVGAGI. DNA for the CDR3: TGTGCCAGCAGTTCCCGAAGGGGACAGGGTCTATTGGCAGGCGGCTACACCTTC. It codes for CASSSRRGQGLLAGGYTF.

CDR3 sequence: CASSGRWSYNEQFF. The CDR3 bases are TGTGCCAGCAGCGGGAGATGGAGTTACAATGAGCAGTTCTTC. The chain has TRBV7-2 and TRBJ2-1, with a possible D match to TRBD2 (5 bases). V lost 5 bases and J 4 bases, leaving 12 bases between the germline ends. This CDR3 has 14 residues. From germline, CDR1 is SGHTA and CDR2 FQGNSA.

The V gene is TRBV11-3, the J gene TRBJ1-6; 10 positions agree with TRBD1. After removal of 6 bases from V and 10 bases from J, the junction contained 12 bases not matched to a gene. This CDR3 has 16 residues. Per the germline V gene, CDR1 is SGHNT and CDR2 is YENEEA. The CDR3 sequence is CASSNEGTGERSPLHF. The CDR3 coding sequence is TGTGCCAGCAGTAATGAAGGGACAGGGGAGAGATCACCCCTCCACTTT.

The CDR3 region is CASRPQGSQETQYF. In DNA form, the CDR3 reads TGTGCCAGCAGACCCCAGGGGAGTCAAGAGACCCAGTACTTC. The J gene is TRBJ2-5, the V gene TRBV2, with D tentatively TRBD1 (6 bases). The V gene's germline CDR1 is SNHLY and CDR2 FYNNEI. The length of the CDR3 is 14 residues. The germline V and J ends were trimmed by 6 bases and 2 bases, with 13 bases remaining between them.

This sequence joins TRBV7-3 and TRBJ2-3; 9 nucleotides match TRBD2. Looked up from germline, CDR1 is SGHTA and CDR2 is FQGTGA. V lost 2 bases and J lost 6; bases outside the gene matches: 3. There are 14 residues in the CDR3. The CDR3 DNA follows: TGTGCCAGCAGCTTATTAGGGACTAGCGATACGCAGTATTTT. This translates into CASSLLGTSDTQYF. Filled out from reference TRBV7-3 and TRBJ2-3, the complete variable domain reads GAGVSQTPSNKVTEKGKYVELRCDPISGHTALYWYRQSLGQGPEFLIYFQGTGAADDSGLPNDRFFAVRPEGSVSTLKIQRTERGDSAVYLCASSLLGTSDTQYFGPGTRLTVL.

This clonotype was counted once. CDR3 bases: TGTGCCAGCAGCCGAAAGCCGGGACAGGGGGTGGGTGAGCAGTTCTTC. Residues: CASSRKPGQGVGEQFF. The gene calls are TRBV6-1 and TRBJ2-1, with 11 nucleotides matching TRBD1. The V and J ends lost 6 bases and 9 bases, in that order; junction bases with no gene match: 13. The CDR3 spans 16 residues. Per the germline V gene, CDR1 is MNHNS and CDR2 is SASEGT.

CDR3 sequence reads: CASRNGQGAFGEQYF. For the CDR3, the DNA is TGTGCCAGCAGGAATGGACAGGGGGCGTTTGGCGAGCAGTACTTC. The V gene is TRBV6-1, the J gene TRBJ2-7; TRBD1 matches 11 bases. V trimming: 6 bases; J trimming: 6 bases; junction bases outside the gene matches: 10. The CDR3 runs 15 residues. From germline, CDR1 is MNHNS and CDR2 SASEGT.

This chain links TRBV5-1 with TRBJ1-1; 7 bases line up with TRBD1. CDR1 SGHRS and CDR2 YFSETQ come from the germline V gene. CDR3 length: 15 amino acids. V lost 3 bases and J lost 4; bases outside the gene matches: 9. CDR3 residues: CASSSLPDRVTEAFF. The CDR3 bases are TGCGCCAGCAGCTCCCTACCTGACAGGGTCACTGAAGCTTTCTTT.

The CDR3 loop reads CASSPGSNQPQHF. CDR3 in DNA: TGTGCCAGCAGCCCGGGGAGCAATCAGCCCCAGCATTTT. V usage is TRBV6-1 and J usage is TRBJ1-5; D unresolved. Germline loops: CDR1 MNHNS, CDR2 SASEGT. The CDR3 contains 13 residues. The V end lost 6 bases, the J end lost 1 base, and 7 bases lay between the germline ends.

In this sample, this clonotype turned up a few times. The chain joins TRBV10-3 to TRBJ2-2; 7 nucleotides agree with TRBD2. The CDR3 totals 15 residues. Trimming at V came to 3 bases and at J to 5 bases, leaving 6 bases not matched to a gene. The germline CDR1 and CDR2 sequences are ENHRY and SYGVKD. The CDR3 coding sequence is TGTGCCATCAGTGACCAGGGAGGGGAGACCGGGGAGCTGTTTTTT. Its protein is CAISDQGGETGELFF.

This clonotype has more than one count but fewer than ten. The chain links TRBV20-1 to TRBJ2-3; TRBD1 agrees at 9 bases. The CDR3 length is 18 residues. The V and J ends lost 2 bases and 3 bases, in that order; junction bases with no gene match: 15. CDR1 DFQATT and CDR2 SNEGSKA come from the germline V gene (reference sequence). CDR3 bases: TGCAGTGCTAGACATTCCGGTGGACAGGGGAAAGGGACAGATACGCAGTATTTT. This encodes CSARHSGGQGKGTDTQYF.

This sequence joins TRBV7-9 and TRBJ2-7; 7 bases map to TRBD2. V trimming: 1 base; J trimming: 3 bases; junction bases outside the gene matches: 6. CDR3 length: 15 amino acids. The V gene's germline CDR1 is SEHNR and CDR2 FQNEAQ (reference sequence). CDR3 protein: CASSLGLAELYEQYF. CDR3 bases: TGTGCCAGCAGCTTAGGGCTAGCGGAGCTCTACGAGCAGTACTTC.

V usage is TRBV27 and J usage is TRBJ1-1; D is undetermined. V was pared by 3 bases and J by 0 bases, with 5 bases between. This CDR3 region has 13 residues. CDR1 MNHEY and CDR2 SMNVEV come from the germline V gene (reference sequence). The CDR3 nucleotides read TGTGCCAGCAGTTTTTTAATGAACACTGAAGCTTTCTTT. Translated: CASSFLMNTEAFF.

The chain employs TRBV3-1 and TRBJ2-1, with 7 bases identical to TRBD1. The germline V gene encodes CDR1 LGHDT and CDR2 YNNKEL (reference sequence). V lost 1 base to trimming and J lost 6 bases; unmatched junction nucleotides: 3. The CDR3 totals 14 residues. DNA for the CDR3: TGTGCCAGCAGCCAAGCGGCAGGGGGCAATGAGCAGTTCTTC. Its translation is CASSQAAGGNEQFF.